This entry concerns a single T cell receptor (beta chain). As originally analysed: Reference gene primer amplification yielded estimated nucleated cell counts. The table came from immunoSEQ multiplex PCR; TCRdb's copy has only in-frame clones and leaves some out. That table gives V, J and clone size, and the DNA gave D and trimming. The sample yields 440,000 or so clones, approximately 90% seen once. CDR3 size: 13 residues. From germline, CDR1 is MNHEY and CDR2 SVGAGI. Trimming removed 4 bases at V and 5 bases at J, with 10 bases between. Those enrolled in Seattle joined during active infection and were followed longitudinally afterward. The sample comes from a study of blood T cell repertoires in COVID-19. Study details: Acute and convalescent COVID-19 specimens originated in the United States, Italy and Spain. Nucleic acid was either cDNA or gDNA, and it came from T cells, B-cell-depleted T cells, or PBMCs.

The chain uses TRBV6-5 and TRBJ2-3, with D possibly being TRBD1 (6 bases). The sequencing sample was made of peripheral blood. The TCR originated in a woman aged 35 to 49 with COVID-19, enrolled during active disease. CDR3 protein: CASSFNREDTQYF. CDR3 in DNA: TGTGCCAGCAGTTTCAACAGGGAAGATACGCAGTATTTT.